This record looks at one TCR beta chain sequence and its context. Its antigen is not known. Looked up from germline, CDR1 is MNHEY and CDR2 is SVGAGI. The CDR3 spans 14 residues. V lost 9 bases to trimming and J lost 1 base, with 13 bases between them. Treatment: oral pan-JAK inhibitor, 5-10 mg twice daily. The authors extracted RNA and reverse transcribed it into cDNA as the sequencing template. Libraries were prepared by immunoSEQ multiplex PCR; TCRdb keeps only in-frame clonotypes and omits some of them. The sample lists around 300,000 clones, about three fifths seen once, with around 0.84% in the top ten. The data were taken from a study of CD8+ T cells in alopecia areata. Study-level information: The duration of tofacitinib was 6 to 18 months, with 6 months off drug afterward.

General study findings and limits: Normal scalp had lower clonality than lesional scalp, with alopecia totalis/universalis lesions showing this most strongly. Tofacitinib significantly reduced both scalp clonality and expanded CD8+ clones among the top 100. It was less clear whether patients shared TCRs than it was in mice, possibly because of HLA.

The sequence was collected from a human donor with alopecia areata. The sequencing here drew on CD4+ T cells sorted from blood, taken at week 52, from a patient treated with tofacitinib. This chain uses TRBV6-5 with TRBJ1-5; D is unresolved. The CDR3 region is CASKTVGSNQPQHF. The CDR3 nucleotides are TGTGCCAGTAAGACGGTGGGGAGCAATCAGCCCCAGCATTTT.